The 2 T cell receptor beta chains reported below all come from one sample, sequenced in a study of cytomegalovirus exposure and HLA in healthy donors. The PCR employed 60 Vbeta primers together with 13 Jbeta primers. Assay used: immunoSEQ multiplex PCR; TCRdb lists only in-frame clones, some missing. The sample includes some 120,000 clones, roughly 80% seen only once; the top ten take about 2.5%. Material for sequencing was PBMCs. The receptor source for this set is a man in his thirties or forties in good health and CMV-seronegative.

The chain has TRBV18 and TRBJ1-1, with 8 positions matching TRBD1. The CDR3 spans 14 residues. CDR1 and CDR2 from the germline V gene are KGHSH and LQKENI. V lost 6 bases, J lost 1 base, and 4 bases stayed unmatched. The CDR3: CASSGDRGNTEAFF. CDR3 sequence (DNA): TGTGCCAGCTCCGGTGACAGGGGGAACACTGAAGCTTTCTTT.

This chain connects TRBV13 to TRBJ1-1, with a possible D match to TRBD1 (5 bases). CDR3 length: 17 amino acids. V lost 0 bases to trimming and J lost 0 bases, with 14 bases between them. Germline V gives CDR1 PRHDT, CDR2 FYEKMQ (reference sequence). The CDR3: CASSLGSGGIMNTEAFF. Written as DNA, the CDR3 is TGTGCCAGCAGCTTAGGTTCCGGGGGTATCATGAACACTGAAGCTTTCTTT.